Only one count was recorded for the clone carrying this T cell receptor (beta chain). Losses at the gene ends were 1 base for V and 6 bases for J; bases not matched to a gene: 9. This CDR3 has 16 amino acids. Per germline, CDR1 LGHNA and CDR2 YNFKEQ. The data are from a study of blood T cell repertoires in COVID-19. Turning to the study itself: Acute-phase and convalescent COVID-19 samples originated in the United States, Italy and Spain.

As handled by the study authors: How many nucleated cells were present was estimated from reference gene primer amplification. Profiled with immunoSEQ multiplex PCR; TCRdb holds only in-frame clones, not every one. V, J and clone size derive from that table, while D and trimming were established from the DNA sequence. The repertoire holds a few hundred thousand clones, with roughly 83% as singletons. What was sequenced was peripheral blood. This clonotype was obtained from a man aged 80 or over with acute or convalescent COVID-19. The rearrangement joins TRBV4-2 to TRBJ2-1; 7 bases are a match to TRBD1. The CDR3 region has the DNA TGTGCCAGCAGCCAAGTCGAGACAGGGACGGGCAATGAGCAGTTCTTC. The encoded protein is CASSQVETGTGNEQFF.